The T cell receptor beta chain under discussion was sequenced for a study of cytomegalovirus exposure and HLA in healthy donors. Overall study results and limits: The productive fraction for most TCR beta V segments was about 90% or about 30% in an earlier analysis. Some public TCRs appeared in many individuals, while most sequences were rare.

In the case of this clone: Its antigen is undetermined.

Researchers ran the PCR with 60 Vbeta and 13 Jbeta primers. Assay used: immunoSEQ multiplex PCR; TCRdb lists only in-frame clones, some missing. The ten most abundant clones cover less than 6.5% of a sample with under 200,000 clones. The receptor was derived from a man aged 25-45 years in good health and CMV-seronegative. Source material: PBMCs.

CDR3 DNA: TGTGCCAGCAGTGATGGGACAGTCAATGAGCAGTTCTTC. Encoded protein: CASSDGTVNEQFF. This chain connects TRBV6-1 to TRBJ2-1; TRBD1 matches 7 bases. Germline assignment: CDR1 MNHNS and CDR2 SASEGT. V was pared by 3 bases and J by 6 bases, with 2 bases of the junction left unmatched. The CDR3 is made up of 13 amino acids.